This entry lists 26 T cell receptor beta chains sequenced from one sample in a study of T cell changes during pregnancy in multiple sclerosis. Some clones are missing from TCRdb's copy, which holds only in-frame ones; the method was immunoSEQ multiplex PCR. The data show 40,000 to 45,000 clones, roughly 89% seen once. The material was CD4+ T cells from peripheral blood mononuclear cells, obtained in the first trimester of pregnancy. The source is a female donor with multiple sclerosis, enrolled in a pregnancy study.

The CDR3, as DNA: TGTGCCAGCAGCGTAGGACTAGCGGGAGGGCCGGAGACCCAGTACTTC. It encodes CASSVGLAGGPETQYF. This sequence joins TRBV9 and TRBJ2-5; 14 nucleotides align to TRBD2. Germline CDR1 and CDR2: SGDLS and YYNGEE. V trimming: 0 bases; J trimming: 5 bases; junction bases outside the gene matches: 3. The CDR3 loop spans 16 amino acids.

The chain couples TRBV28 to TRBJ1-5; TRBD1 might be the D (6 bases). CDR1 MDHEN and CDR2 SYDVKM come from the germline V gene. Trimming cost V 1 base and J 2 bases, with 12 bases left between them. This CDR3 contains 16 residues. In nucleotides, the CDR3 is TGTGCCAGCAGTTTATTACAGGGTTTAGGCAATCAGCCCCAGCATTTT. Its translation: CASSLLQGLGNQPQHF.

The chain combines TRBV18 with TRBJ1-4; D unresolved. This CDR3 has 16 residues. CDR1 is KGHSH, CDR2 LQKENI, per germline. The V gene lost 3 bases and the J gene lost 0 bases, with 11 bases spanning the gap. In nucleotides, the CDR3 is TGTGCCAGCTCACCTCAGACTACCGCAACTAATGAAAAACTGTTTTTT. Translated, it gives CASSPQTTATNEKLFF.

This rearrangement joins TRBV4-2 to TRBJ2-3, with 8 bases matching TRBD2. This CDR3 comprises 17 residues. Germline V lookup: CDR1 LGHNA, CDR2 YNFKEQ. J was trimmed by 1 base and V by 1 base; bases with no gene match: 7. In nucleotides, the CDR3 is TGTGCCAGCAGCCAAGGAATTACTAGCGGCCGCACAGATACGCAGTATTTT. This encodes CASSQGITSGRTDTQYF.

The chain's CDR3 is CASSSETGAGETQYF. The CDR3 coding sequence is TGTGCCAGCAGCTCCGAGACAGGCGCGGGAGAGACCCAGTACTTC. This sequence joins TRBV7-2 and TRBJ2-5; TRBD1 might be the D (6 bases). The CDR3 sequence is 15 residues long. Trimming took off 4 bases at V and 4 bases at J, with 16 bases between the two ends. Germline V gene sequence: CDR1 SGHTA, CDR2 FQGNSA.

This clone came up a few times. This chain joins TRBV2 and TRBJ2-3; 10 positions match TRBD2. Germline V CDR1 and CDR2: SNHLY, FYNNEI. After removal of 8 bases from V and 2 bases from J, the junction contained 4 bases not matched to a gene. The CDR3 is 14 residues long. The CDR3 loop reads CASALAGVTDTQYF. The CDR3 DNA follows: TGTGCCAGCGCCCTAGCGGGAGTCACAGATACGCAGTATTTT.

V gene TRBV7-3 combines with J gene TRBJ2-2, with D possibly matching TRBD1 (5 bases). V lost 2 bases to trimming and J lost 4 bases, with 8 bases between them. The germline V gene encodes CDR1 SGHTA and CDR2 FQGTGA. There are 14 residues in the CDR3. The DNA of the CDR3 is TGTGCCAGCAGCTTAGGGGCCCTCACCGGGGAGCTGTTTTTT. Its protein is CASSLGALTGELFF.

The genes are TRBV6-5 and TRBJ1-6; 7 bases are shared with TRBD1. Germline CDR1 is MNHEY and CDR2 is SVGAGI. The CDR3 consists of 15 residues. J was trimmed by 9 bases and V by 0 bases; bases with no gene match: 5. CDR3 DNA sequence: TGTGCCAGCAGTTACTCTGGGACAGATTTTTCACCCCTCCACTTT. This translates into CASSYSGTDFSPLHF.

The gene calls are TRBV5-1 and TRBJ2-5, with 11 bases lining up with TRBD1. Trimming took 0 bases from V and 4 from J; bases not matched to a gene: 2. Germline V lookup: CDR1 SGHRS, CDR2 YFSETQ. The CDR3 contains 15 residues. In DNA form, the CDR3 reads TGCGCCAGCAGCTTGGGGACAGGGGGCCGAGAGACCCAGTACTTC. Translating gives CASSLGTGGRETQYF.

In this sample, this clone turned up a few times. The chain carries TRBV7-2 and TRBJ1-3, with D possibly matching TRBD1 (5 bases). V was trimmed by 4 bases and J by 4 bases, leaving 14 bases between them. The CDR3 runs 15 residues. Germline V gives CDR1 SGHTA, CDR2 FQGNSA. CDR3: CASSSYGTAGNTIYF. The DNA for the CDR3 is TGTGCCAGCAGCTCCTACGGGACTGCCGGAAACACCATATATTTT.

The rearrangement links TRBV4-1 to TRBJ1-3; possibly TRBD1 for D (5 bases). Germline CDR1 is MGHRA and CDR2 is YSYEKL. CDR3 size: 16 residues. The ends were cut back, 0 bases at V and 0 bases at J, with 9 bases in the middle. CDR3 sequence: CASSQDWRGSGNTIYF. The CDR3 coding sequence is TGCGCCAGCAGCCAAGATTGGAGGGGCTCTGGAAACACCATATATTTT.

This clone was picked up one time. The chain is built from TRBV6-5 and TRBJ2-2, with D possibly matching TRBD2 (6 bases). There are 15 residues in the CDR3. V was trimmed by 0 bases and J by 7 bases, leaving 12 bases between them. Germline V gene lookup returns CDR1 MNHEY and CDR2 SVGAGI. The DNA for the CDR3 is TGTGCCAGCAGTTACTCGAGGACTAATGGCGGGGAGCTGTTTTTT. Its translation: CASSYSRTNGGELFF.

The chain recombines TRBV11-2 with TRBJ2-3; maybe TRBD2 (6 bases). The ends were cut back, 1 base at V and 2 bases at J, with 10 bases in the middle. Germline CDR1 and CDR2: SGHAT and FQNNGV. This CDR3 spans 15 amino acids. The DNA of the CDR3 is TGTGCCAGCAGCTTAGGGGGGGACTTCACAGATACGCAGTATTTT. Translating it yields CASSLGGDFTDTQYF.

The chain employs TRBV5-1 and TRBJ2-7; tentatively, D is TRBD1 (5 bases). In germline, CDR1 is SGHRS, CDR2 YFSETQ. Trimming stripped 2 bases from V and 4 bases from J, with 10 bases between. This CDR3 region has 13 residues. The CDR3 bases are TGCGCCAGCAGCTTTGACAGCTATTACGAGCAGTACTTC. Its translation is CASSFDSYYEQYF. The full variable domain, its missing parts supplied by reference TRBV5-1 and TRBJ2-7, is KAGVTQTPRYLIKTRGQQVTLSCSPISGHRSVSWYQQTPGQGLQFLFEYFSETQRNKGNFPGRFSGRQFSNSRSEMNVSTLELGDSALYLCASSFDSYYEQYFGPGTRLTVT.

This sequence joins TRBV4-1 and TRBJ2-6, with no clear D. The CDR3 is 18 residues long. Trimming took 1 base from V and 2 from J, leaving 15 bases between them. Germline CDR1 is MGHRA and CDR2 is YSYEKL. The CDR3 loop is CASSQVSVVVAGANVLTF. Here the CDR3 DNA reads TGCGCCAGCAGCCAAGTCTCGGTGGTGGTCGCTGGGGCCAACGTCCTGACTTTC.

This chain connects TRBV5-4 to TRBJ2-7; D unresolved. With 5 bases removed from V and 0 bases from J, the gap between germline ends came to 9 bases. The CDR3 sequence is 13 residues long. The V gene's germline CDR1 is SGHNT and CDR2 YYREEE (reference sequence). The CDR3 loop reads CASRNTSSYEQYF. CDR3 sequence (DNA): TGTGCCAGCAGAAACACCAGCTCCTACGAGCAGTACTTC.

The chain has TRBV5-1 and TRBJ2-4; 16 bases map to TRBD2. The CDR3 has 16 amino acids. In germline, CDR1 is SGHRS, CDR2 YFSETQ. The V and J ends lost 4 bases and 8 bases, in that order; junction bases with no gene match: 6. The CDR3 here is CASSGGLAGGGYIQYF. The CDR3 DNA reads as TGCGCCAGCAGCGGGGGACTAGCGGGAGGGGGTTACATTCAGTACTTC.

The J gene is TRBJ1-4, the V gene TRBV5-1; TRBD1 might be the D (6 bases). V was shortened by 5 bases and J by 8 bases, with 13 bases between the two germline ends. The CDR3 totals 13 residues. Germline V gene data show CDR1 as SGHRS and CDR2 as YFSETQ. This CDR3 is CASRPNRDEKLFF. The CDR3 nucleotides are TGCGCCAGCAGACCAAACAGGGACGAAAAACTGTTTTTT.

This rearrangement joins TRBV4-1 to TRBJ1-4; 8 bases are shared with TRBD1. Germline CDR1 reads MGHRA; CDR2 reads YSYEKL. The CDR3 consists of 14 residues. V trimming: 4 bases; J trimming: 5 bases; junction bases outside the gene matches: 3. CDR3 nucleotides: TGCGCCAGCAGCCGAACAGGGGGAAATGAAAAACTGTTTTTT. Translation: CASSRTGGNEKLFF.

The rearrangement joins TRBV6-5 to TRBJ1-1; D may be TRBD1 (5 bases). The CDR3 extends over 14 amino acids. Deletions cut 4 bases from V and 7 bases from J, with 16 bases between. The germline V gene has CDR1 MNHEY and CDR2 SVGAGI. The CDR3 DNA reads TGTGCCAGCAGTTTGGTACGGGACGGGGGTGAAGCTTTCTTT. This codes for CASSLVRDGGEAFF.

CDR3 DNA sequence: TGTGCCAGCAGCCCTTTTTCTAATATACAAGAGACCCAGTACTTC. This encodes CASSPFSNIQETQYF. This rearrangement joins TRBV7-2 to TRBJ2-5, with no clear D. Trimming removed 5 bases at V and 2 bases at J, with 15 bases between. This CDR3 region has 15 residues. The V gene's germline CDR1 is SGHTA and CDR2 FQGNSA.

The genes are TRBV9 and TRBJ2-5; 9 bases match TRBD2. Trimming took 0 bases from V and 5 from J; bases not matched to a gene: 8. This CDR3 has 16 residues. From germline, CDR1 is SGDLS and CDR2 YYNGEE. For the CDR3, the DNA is TGTGCCAGCAGCGTAGGGATAGCGGGAGCCACGGAGACCCAGTACTTC. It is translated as CASSVGIAGATETQYF.

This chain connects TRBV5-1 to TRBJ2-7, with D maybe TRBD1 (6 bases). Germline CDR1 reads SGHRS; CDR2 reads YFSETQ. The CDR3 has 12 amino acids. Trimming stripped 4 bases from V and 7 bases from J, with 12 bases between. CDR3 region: CASSPQGREQYF. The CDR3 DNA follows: TGCGCCAGCAGCCCACAGGGTAGGGAGCAGTACTTC. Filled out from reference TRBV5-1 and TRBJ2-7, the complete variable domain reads KAGVTQTPRYLIKTRGQQVTLSCSPISGHRSVSWYQQTPGQGLQFLFEYFSETQRNKGNFPGRFSGRQFSNSRSEMNVSTLELGDSALYLCASSPQGREQYFGPGTRLTVT.

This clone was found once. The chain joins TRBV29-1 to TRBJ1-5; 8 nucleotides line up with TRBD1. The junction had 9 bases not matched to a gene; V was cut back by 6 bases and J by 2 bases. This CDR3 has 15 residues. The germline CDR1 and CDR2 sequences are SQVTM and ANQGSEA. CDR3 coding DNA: TGCAGCGTGGGGACAGGTGGATCTGGCAATCAGCCCCAGCATTTT. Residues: CSVGTGGSGNQPQHF.

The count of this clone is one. The CDR3 coding sequence is TGTGCCTGGAACCCAGCGGGAGGTAGCCAAGAGACCCAGTACTTC. This encodes CAWNPAGGSQETQYF. The chain couples TRBV30 to TRBJ2-5; 9 bases match TRBD2. V lost 4 bases and J lost 1; bases outside the gene matches: 7. The CDR3 consists of 15 residues. Germline CDR1 GTSNPN, CDR2 SVGIG (reference sequence).

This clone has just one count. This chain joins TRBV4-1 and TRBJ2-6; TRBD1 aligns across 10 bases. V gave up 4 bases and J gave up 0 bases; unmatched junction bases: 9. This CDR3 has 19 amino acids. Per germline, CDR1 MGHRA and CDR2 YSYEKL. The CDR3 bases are TGCGCCAGCAGCCTACGTTGGGGACAGGGGCTCTCTGGGGCCAACGTCCTGACTTTC. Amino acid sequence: CASSLRWGQGLSGANVLTF.